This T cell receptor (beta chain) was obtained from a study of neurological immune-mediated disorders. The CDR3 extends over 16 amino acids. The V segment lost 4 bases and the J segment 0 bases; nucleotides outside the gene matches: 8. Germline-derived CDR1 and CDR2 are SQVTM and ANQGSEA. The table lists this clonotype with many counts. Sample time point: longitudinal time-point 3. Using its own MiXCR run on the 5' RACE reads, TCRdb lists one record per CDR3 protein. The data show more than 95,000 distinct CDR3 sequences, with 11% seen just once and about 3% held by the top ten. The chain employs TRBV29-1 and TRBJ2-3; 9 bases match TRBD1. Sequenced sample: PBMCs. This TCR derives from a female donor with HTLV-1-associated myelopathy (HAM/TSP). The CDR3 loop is CSVVGGQGRSTDTQYF. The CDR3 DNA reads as TGCAGCGTTGTGGGGGGACAGGGAAGGAGCACAGATACGCAGTATTTT.